These 24 T cell receptor beta chains share one sample of origin, sequenced in a study of blood T cell repertoires in COVID-19. The data were produced by immunoSEQ multiplex PCR, yet TCRdb's version contains in-frame clones alone and is incomplete. The sample carries hundreds of thousands of clones, 88% recorded once. The specimen sequenced was peripheral blood. These receptors all stem from a young woman with COVID-19, enrolled during active disease.

The chain joins TRBV27 to TRBJ2-5; D might be TRBD2 (6 bases). There are 13 residues in the CDR3. Per the germline V gene, CDR1 is MNHEY and CDR2 is SMNVEV (reference sequence). V lost 3 bases, J lost 5 bases, and 10 bases lay in between. The CDR3 reads CASSLGGFETQYF. CDR3 coding DNA: TGTGCCAGCAGTTTGGGGGGATTTGAGACCCAGTACTTC.

The V gene is TRBV18, the J gene TRBJ2-7; 7 nucleotides line up with TRBD2. V trimming: 2 bases; J trimming: 5 bases; junction bases outside the gene matches: 0. Germline V gives CDR1 KGHSH, CDR2 LQKENI. The CDR3 contains 12 residues. The CDR3 region is CASSPGRDEQYF. The CDR3 DNA sequence: TGTGCCAGCTCACCAGGGAGGGACGAGCAGTACTTC. The whole variable domain, filled in from reference TRBV18 and TRBJ2-7, reads NAGVMQNPRHLVRRRGQEARLRCSPMKGHSHVYWYRQLPEEGLKFMVYLQKENIIDESGMPKERFSAEFPKEGPSILRIQQVVRGDSAAYFCASSPGRDEQYFGPGTRLTVT.

This chain connects TRBV6-6 to TRBJ2-1, with TRBD2 identical over 11 bases. Looked up from germline, CDR1 is MNHNY and CDR2 is SVGAGI (reference sequence). The CDR3 runs 16 residues. After removal of 0 bases from V and 3 bases from J, the junction contained 1 base not matched to a gene. CDR3: CASSYSTSGDYNEQFF. Written as DNA, the CDR3 is TGTGCCAGCAGTTACTCGACTAGCGGGGACTACAATGAGCAGTTCTTC.

The chain uses TRBV5-1 and TRBJ2-3, with D maybe TRBD2 (6 bases). The germline V and J ends were trimmed by 0 bases and 3 bases, with 14 bases remaining between them. The CDR3 consists of 16 residues. Germline V CDR1 and CDR2: SGHRS, YFSETQ. This CDR3 is CASSLGDSSNTDTQYF. CDR3 DNA sequence: TGCGCCAGCAGCTTGGGGGACTCCTCTAATACAGATACGCAGTATTTT. Combining the CDR3 with reference TRBV5-1 and TRBJ2-3 gives the whole variable domain KAGVTQTPRYLIKTRGQQVTLSCSPISGHRSVSWYQQTPGQGLQFLFEYFSETQRNKGNFPGRFSGRQFSNSRSEMNVSTLELGDSALYLCASSLGDSSNTDTQYFGPGTRLTVL.

V and J are TRBV6-5 and TRBJ2-5; D not resolved. The V gene's germline CDR1 is MNHEY and CDR2 SVGAGI. The ends were cut back, 2 bases at V and 0 bases at J, with 7 bases in the middle. This CDR3 has 14 residues. DNA of the CDR3: TGTGCCAGCAGTTACGGGCAGGACCAAGAGACCCAGTACTTC. Its translation is CASSYGQDQETQYF.

The chain joins TRBV5-1 to TRBJ2-1; the match to TRBD2 covers 10 bases. Germline V gives CDR1 SGHRS, CDR2 YFSETQ. The CDR3 runs to 15 residues. The junction had 8 bases not matched to a gene; V was cut back by 7 bases and J by 4 bases. CDR3 bases: TGCGCCAGCTCGATGGGAGCGGGAGGGTACAATGAGCAGTTCTTC. Protein: CASSMGAGGYNEQFF.

The V gene is TRBV11-2, the J gene TRBJ2-7; possibly TRBD1 for D (5 bases). V gave up 1 base and J gave up 2 bases, with 12 bases separating them. CDR3 size: 15 residues. CDR1 and CDR2 (germline): SGHAT, FQNNGV. The CDR3 loop is CASSLGWGAAYEQYV. In DNA form, the CDR3 reads TGTGCCAGCAGCTTAGGGTGGGGCGCCGCCTACGAGCAGTACGTC.

The V call is TRBV7-6, the J call TRBJ2-1, with 8 nucleotides matching TRBD2. After removal of 1 base from V and 3 bases from J, the junction contained 8 bases not matched to a gene. Germline CDR1 and CDR2: SGHVS and FNYEAQ. The CDR3 sequence is 17 residues long. Here the CDR3 DNA reads TGTGCCAGCAGCTTAGTGGTGGCGGGGGGAATCTACAATGAGCAGTTCTTC. Its translation is CASSLVVAGGIYNEQFF.

The J gene is TRBJ1-2, the V gene TRBV28; 9 bases agree with TRBD1. This CDR3 has 15 residues. After removal of 6 bases from V and 8 bases from J, the junction contained 13 bases not matched to a gene. Germline CDR1 and CDR2: MDHEN and SYDVKM. The CDR3 sequence is CASRPTGDRAEGYTF. The CDR3 DNA sequence: TGTGCCAGCAGACCCACCGGGGACAGGGCTGAGGGCTACACCTTC.

The chain is built from TRBV2 and TRBJ2-7; D uncertain. Germline CDR1 reads SNHLY; CDR2 reads FYNNEI. V lost 3 bases, J lost 2 bases, and 2 bases lay in between. The CDR3 length is 11 residues. The CDR3 DNA reads TGTGCCAGCAGTGACGCCTACGAGCAGTACTTC. Translating it yields CASSDAYEQYF.

V usage is TRBV2 and J usage is TRBJ1-3; TRBD1 is a possible D gene (5 bases). The CDR3 covers 15 residues. Germline CDR1 reads SNHLY; CDR2 reads FYNNEI. V gave up 4 bases and J gave up 4 bases, with 14 bases separating them. Here the CDR3 reads CASSAWRRDGNTIYF. CDR3 nucleotides: TGTGCCAGCAGTGCCTGGCGGAGGGACGGAAACACCATATATTTT.

The rearrangement joins TRBV28 to TRBJ1-6; TRBD1 aligns across 7 bases. J was trimmed by 10 bases and V by 7 bases; bases with no gene match: 7. In germline, CDR1 is MDHEN, CDR2 SYDVKM. The CDR3 is made up of 13 amino acids. CDR3 coding DNA: TGTGCCAGCAACAACAGGGGTGAATCACCCCTCCACTTT. As protein: CASNNRGESPLHF.

The rearrangement joins TRBV24-1 to TRBJ2-7; 9 bases are shared with TRBD1. The germline CDR1 and CDR2 sequences are KGHDR and SFDVKD. The CDR3 is made up of 16 amino acids. Losses at the gene ends were 3 bases for V and 3 bases for J; bases not matched to a gene: 8. CDR3 amino acids: CATSDPGQGHIYEQYV. CDR3 DNA: TGTGCCACCAGTGATCCGGGACAGGGCCACATCTACGAGCAGTACGTC.

In this sample, this clone turned up once. This sequence joins TRBV29-1 and TRBJ2-7; TRBD1 matches at 10 bases. CDR3 length: 15 amino acids. From germline, CDR1 is SQVTM and CDR2 ANQGSEA. Trimming took 6 bases from V and 5 from J; bases not matched to a gene: 13. DNA of the CDR3: TGCAGCGTCACTTTCGACAGGGGGCTCTTCGACGAGCAGTACTTC. This codes for CSVTFDRGLFDEQYF.

The chain recombines TRBV6-5 with TRBJ1-6, with a possible D match to TRBD1 (5 bases). CDR1 MNHEY and CDR2 SVGAGI come from the germline V gene. The length of the CDR3 is 13 residues. V was pared by 1 base and J by 14 bases, with 12 bases between. The CDR3 reads CASSYFGDFTLHF. The DNA for the CDR3 is TGTGCCAGCAGTTACTTTGGGGACTTCACCCTCCACTTT.

For this clone: At the DNA level, this CDR3 is encoded by other sequences in the same sample as well. J is TRBJ1-5 and V is TRBV12-3 or TRBV12-4; no firm D call. This CDR3 spans 13 amino acids. V was pared by 1 base and J by 7 bases, with 8 bases between. The DNA of the CDR3 is TGTGCCAGCAGTTTAGGACTGATACAGCCCCAGCATTTT. This encodes CASSLGLIQPQHF.

The chain combines TRBV6-5 with TRBJ2-3, with TRBD1 matching 9 bases. With V trimmed by 7 bases and J by 5 bases, 7 bases remained unmatched. This CDR3 region has 14 residues. From germline, CDR1 is MNHEY and CDR2 SVGAGI. CDR3 nucleotide sequence: TGTGCCAGCAATACCGGGACAGGGTTAGATACGCAGTATTTT. It is translated as CASNTGTGLDTQYF.

This chain uses TRBV27 with TRBJ2-1; 7 bases match TRBD2. Germline V gives CDR1 MNHEY, CDR2 SMNVEV (reference sequence). V shed 5 bases, J shed 3 bases, and the junction held 10 bases outside the gene matches. The CDR3 consists of 16 residues. The DNA of the CDR3 is TGTGCCAGCAGTCCGTTGTCTAGCGGACACTACAATGAGCAGTTCTTC. Amino acid sequence: CASSPLSSGHYNEQFF.

The rearrangement uses TRBV3-1 (or the pseudogene TRBV3-2) and TRBJ2-7, with 9 positions matching TRBD1. The germline gives CDR1 LGHDT, CDR2 YNNKEL (reference sequence). The CDR3 totals 13 residues. Germline trimming cut 10 bases from V and 2 bases from J; bases unmatched to any gene: 6. CDR3 protein: CANPGQGTYEQYF. The CDR3 bases are TGTGCCAACCCGGGACAGGGTACCTACGAGCAGTACTTC.

Concerning this clone itself: A junction boundary mismatches the germline segment, possibly from a read error. The CDR3 protein is CASSLDRVDEKLFF. The CDR3 coding sequence is TGTGCCAGCAGCCTAGACAGGGTTGATGAAAAACTGTTTTTT. The chain recombines TRBV11-2 with TRBJ1-4; 7 bases are a match to TRBD1. Per germline, CDR1 SGHAT and CDR2 FQNNGV. This CDR3 region has 14 residues. The full variable domain, its missing parts supplied by reference TRBV11-2 and TRBJ1-4, is EAGVAQSPRYKIIEKRQSVAFWCNPISGHATLYWYQQILGQGPKLLIQFQNNGVVDDSQLPKDRFSAERLKGVDSTLKIQPAKLEDSAVYLCASSLDRVDEKLFFGSGTQLSVL.

The chain is built from TRBV6-6 and TRBJ1-3, with D perhaps TRBD1 (6 bases). The V end was cut by 7 bases, the J end by 6 bases, with 10 bases between. This CDR3 spans 12 amino acids. The germline gives CDR1 MNHNY, CDR2 SVGAGI (reference sequence). The CDR3 protein is CASIGGANTIYF. Written as DNA, the CDR3 is TGTGCCAGCATCGGGGGGGCAAACACCATATATTTT.

J is TRBJ2-5 and V is TRBV7-2, with TRBD1 identical over 8 bases. The CDR3 consists of 16 residues. The V gene's germline CDR1 is SGHTA and CDR2 FQGNSA. J gave up 5 bases and V 5 bases, and 13 bases lay outside the gene matches. The CDR3, as DNA: TGTGCCAGCAGCCTCGGACAGGGAGCTTTGGGGGAGACCCAGTACTTC. This gives the protein CASSLGQGALGETQYF.

The chain has TRBV12-3 or TRBV12-4 and TRBJ2-7; possible D gene TRBD2, 6 bases. This CDR3 has 13 residues. V was trimmed by 3 bases and J by 1 base, leaving 7 bases between them. CDR3: CASSFGSSYEQYV. CDR3 nucleotides: TGTGCCAGCAGTTTCGGGAGTTCCTACGAGCAGTACGTC.

The chain links TRBV19 to TRBJ2-1; TRBD2 is a possible D gene (5 bases). CDR1 LNHDA and CDR2 SQIVND come from the germline V gene (reference sequence). This CDR3 spans 13 amino acids. V was shortened by 3 bases and J by 10 bases, with 13 bases between the two germline ends. DNA of the CDR3: TGTGCCAGTAGTATCGGACTTCCACGGGAGCAGTTCTTC. It translates to CASSIGLPREQFF.